This T cell receptor beta chain comes out of a study of identical twins. Unique molecular identifiers were in the cDNA, with template-switch universal primer binding. TCRdb reanalysed the 5' RACE reads using MiXCR and keeps one entry per CDR3 protein. The sample yields about 520,000 distinct CDR3 sequences, approximately 22% seen once. With no exceptions, donors were healthy Caucasians. This CDR3 comprises 15 residues. The germline V and J ends were trimmed by 6 bases and 2 bases, with 17 bases remaining between them. Germline V lookup: CDR1 KGHSH, CDR2 LQKENI. This sample also appeared in a second study, on T cells expressing NK-cell markers. That investigation notes: Seven HCMV-seropositive donors and one seronegative donor made up the eight sequenced donors. A handful of donors showed these clonotypes also leading the CD3+CD56-NKG2C+ fraction.

This sequence originates from a woman aged 18 to 35 in good health. This rearrangement joins TRBV18 to TRBJ2-7, with D possibly TRBD2 on 6 matching bases. Sequencing input: CD4+ T cells sorted from blood. The CDR3 loop reads CASSRALEGPYEQYF. As DNA, the CDR3 is TGTGCCAGCTCCCGGGCCCTGGAGGGCCCCTACGAGCAGTACTTC.